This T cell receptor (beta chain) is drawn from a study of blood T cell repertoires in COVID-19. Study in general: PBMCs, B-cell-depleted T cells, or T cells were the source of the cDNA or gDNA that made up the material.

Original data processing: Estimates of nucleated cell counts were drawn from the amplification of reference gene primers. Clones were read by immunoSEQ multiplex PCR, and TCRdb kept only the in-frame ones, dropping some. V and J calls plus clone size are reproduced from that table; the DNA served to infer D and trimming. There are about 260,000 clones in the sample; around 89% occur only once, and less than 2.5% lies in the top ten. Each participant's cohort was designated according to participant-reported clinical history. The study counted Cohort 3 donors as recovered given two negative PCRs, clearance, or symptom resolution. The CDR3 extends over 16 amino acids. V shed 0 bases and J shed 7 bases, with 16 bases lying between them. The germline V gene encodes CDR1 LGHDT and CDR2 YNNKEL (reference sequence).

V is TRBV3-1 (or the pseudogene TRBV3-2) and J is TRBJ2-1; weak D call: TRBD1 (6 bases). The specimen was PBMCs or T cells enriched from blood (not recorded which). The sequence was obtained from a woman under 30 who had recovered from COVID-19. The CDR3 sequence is CASSQDNGGLLNEQFF. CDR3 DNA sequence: TGTGCCAGCAGCCAAGATAATGGGGGCCTCCTAAATGAGCAGTTCTTC.